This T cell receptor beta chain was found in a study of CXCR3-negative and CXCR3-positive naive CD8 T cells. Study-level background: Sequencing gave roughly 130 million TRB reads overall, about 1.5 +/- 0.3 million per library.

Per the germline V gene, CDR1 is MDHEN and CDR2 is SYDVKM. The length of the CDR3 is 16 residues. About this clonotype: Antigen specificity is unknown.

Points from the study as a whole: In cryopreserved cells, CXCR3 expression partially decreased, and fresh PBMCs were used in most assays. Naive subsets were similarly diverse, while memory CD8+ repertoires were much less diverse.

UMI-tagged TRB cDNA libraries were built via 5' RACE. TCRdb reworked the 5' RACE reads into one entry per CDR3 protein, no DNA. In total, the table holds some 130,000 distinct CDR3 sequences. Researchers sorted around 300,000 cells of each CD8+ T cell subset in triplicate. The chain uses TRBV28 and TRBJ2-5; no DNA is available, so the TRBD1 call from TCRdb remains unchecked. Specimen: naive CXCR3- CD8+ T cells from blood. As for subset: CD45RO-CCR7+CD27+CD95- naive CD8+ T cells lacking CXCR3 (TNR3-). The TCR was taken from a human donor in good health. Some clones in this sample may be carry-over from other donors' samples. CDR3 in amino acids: CASSFRDGGYQETQYF.